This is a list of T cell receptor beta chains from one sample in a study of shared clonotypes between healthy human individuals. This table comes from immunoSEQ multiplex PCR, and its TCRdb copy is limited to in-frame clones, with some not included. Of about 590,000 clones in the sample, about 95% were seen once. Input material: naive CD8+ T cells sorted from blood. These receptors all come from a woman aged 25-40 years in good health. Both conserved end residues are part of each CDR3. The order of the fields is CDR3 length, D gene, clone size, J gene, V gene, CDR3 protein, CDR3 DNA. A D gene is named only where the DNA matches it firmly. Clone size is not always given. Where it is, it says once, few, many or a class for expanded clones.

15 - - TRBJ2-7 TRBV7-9 CASSLVNSPEYEQYF TGTGCCAGCAGCTTAGTAAACAGTCCCGAATACGAGCAGTACTTC
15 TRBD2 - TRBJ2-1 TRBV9 CASSEIAGERYEQFF TGTGCCAGCAGCGAAATAGCGGGAGAAAGGTATGAGCAGTTCTTC
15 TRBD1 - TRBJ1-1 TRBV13 CASSSIRQGGTEAFF TGTGCCAGCAGCTCGATTAGACAGGGGGGAACTGAAGCTTTCTTT
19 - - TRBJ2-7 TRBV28 CASSLSRTGDSKSSYEQYF TGTGCCAGCAGTTTAAGTAGGACTGGGGACTCTAAAAGCTCCTACGAGCAGTACTTC
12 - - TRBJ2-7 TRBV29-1 CSVESGPYEQYF TGCAGCGTCGAATCTGGGCCCTACGAGCAGTACTTC
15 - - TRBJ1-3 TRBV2 CASSEAPDPGNTIYF TGTGCCAGCAGTGAAGCTCCGGACCCTGGAAACACCATATATTTT
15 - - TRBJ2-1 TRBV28 CASSPGTWAYNEQFF TGTGCCAGCAGTCCCGGGACTTGGGCCTACAATGAGCAGTTCTTC
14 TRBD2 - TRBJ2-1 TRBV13 CASSTLAGSNEQFF TGTGCCAGCAGCACGCTAGCGGGATCCAATGAGCAGTTCTTC
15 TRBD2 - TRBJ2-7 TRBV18 CASSPSAGVFYEQYF TGTGCCAGCTCACCTTCGGCGGGAGTCTTTTACGAGCAGTACTTC
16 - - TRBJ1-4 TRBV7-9 CASSSKGQGTNEKLFF TGTGCCAGCAGCTCCAAGGGACAAGGAACTAATGAAAAACTGTTTTTT
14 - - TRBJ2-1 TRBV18 CASSPTHTHNEQFF TGTGCCAGCTCACCTACCCACACGCACAATGAGCAGTTCTTC
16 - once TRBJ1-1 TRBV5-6 CASSLQLQGRMAEAFF TGTGCCAGCAGCTTGCAGCTCCAGGGTAGGATGGCTGAAGCTTTCTTT
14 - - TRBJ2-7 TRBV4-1 CASSPKAGKYEQYF TGCGCCAGCAGCCCCAAGGCAGGAAAATACGAGCAGTACTTC
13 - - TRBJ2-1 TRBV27 CASSLEAYNEQFF TGTGCCAGCAGTTTGGAGGCCTACAATGAGCAGTTCTTC
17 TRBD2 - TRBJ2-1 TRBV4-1 CASSQGTSGSSYNEQFF TGCGCCAGCAGCCAAGGGACTAGCGGAAGCTCCTACAATGAGCAGTTCTTC
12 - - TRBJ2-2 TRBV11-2 CASSQGTGELFF TGTGCCAGCTCACAGGGTACCGGGGAGCTGTTTTTT
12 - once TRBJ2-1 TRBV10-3 CAISVSQDEQFF TGTGCCATCAGTGTCAGCCAGGATGAGCAGTTCTTC
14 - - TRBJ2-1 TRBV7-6 CASSLFPSLNEQFF TGTGCCAGCAGCTTATTTCCTAGCTTAAATGAGCAGTTCTTC
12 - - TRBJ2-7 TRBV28 CASSMTRYEQYF TGTGCCAGCAGTATGACGAGGTACGAGCAGTACTTC
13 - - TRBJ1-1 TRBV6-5 CASSRTILSEAFF TGTGCCAGCAGCCGAACAATCCTTAGTGAAGCTTTCTTT
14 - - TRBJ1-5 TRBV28 CASSGSYSNQPQHF TGTGCCAGCAGCGGGTCGTATAGCAATCAGCCCCAGCATTTT
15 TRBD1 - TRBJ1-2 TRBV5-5 CASSLEGQGAFGYTF TGTGCCAGCAGCTTGGAAGGACAGGGGGCTTTTGGCTACACCTTC
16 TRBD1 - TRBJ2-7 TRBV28 CASSFLPGQGPHEQYF TGTGCCAGCAGTTTCTTACCGGGACAGGGCCCCCACGAGCAGTACTTC
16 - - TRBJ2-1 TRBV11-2 CASSLVPRGSYNEQFF TGTGCCAGCAGCTTGGTCCCCCGGGGCTCCTACAATGAGCAGTTCTTC
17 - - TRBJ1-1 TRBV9 CASSVGGSWEVNTEAFF TGTGCCAGCAGCGTAGGAGGGAGTTGGGAAGTGAACACTGAAGCTTTCTTT
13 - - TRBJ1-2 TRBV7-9 CASSQTGDNGYTF TGTGCCAGCAGTCAGACAGGAGACAATGGCTACACCTTC
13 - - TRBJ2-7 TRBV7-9 CASSYDTAYEQYF TGTGCCAGCAGTTACGACACGGCCTACGAGCAGTACTTC
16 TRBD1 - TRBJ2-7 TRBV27 CASNPSPGTGIYEQYF TGTGCCAGCAACCCCTCTCCCGGGACAGGGATTTACGAGCAGTACTTC
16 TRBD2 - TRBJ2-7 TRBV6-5 CASSYSWGEGSYEQYF TGTGCCAGCAGTTACTCGTGGGGGGAGGGCTCCTACGAGCAGTACTTC
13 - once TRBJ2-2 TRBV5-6 CASSLWDTGELFF TGTGCCAGCAGCTTGTGGGACACCGGGGAGCTGTTTTTT
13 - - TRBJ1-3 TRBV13 CASSLGRADTIYF TGTGCCAGCAGCTTAGGGCGAGCAGACACCATATATTTT
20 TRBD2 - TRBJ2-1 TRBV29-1 CSVPSPSTSGRAILYNEQFF TGCAGCGTTCCCTCCCCGAGTACTAGCGGGAGGGCCATTCTTTACAATGAGCAGTTCTTC
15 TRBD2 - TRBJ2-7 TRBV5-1 CASSLSHGTSVEQYF TGCGCCAGCAGCTTGTCCCACGGGACTAGCGTCGAGCAGTACTTC
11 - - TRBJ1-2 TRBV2 CASSDSYGYTF TGTGCCAGCAGTGACAGCTATGGCTACACCTTC
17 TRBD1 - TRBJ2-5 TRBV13 CASSLGLQGPRVETQYF TGTGCCAGCAGCTTAGGCCTACAGGGGCCGCGCGTAGAGACCCAGTACTTC
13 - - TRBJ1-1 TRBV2 CASSEPRNTEAFF TGTGCCAGCAGTGAACCACGGAACACTGAAGCTTTCTTT
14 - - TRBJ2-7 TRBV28 CASSQRVRAGEQYF TGTGCCAGCAGTCAAAGGGTCAGGGCTGGGGAGCAGTACTTC
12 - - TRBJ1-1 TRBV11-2 CASRGGHTEAFF TGTGCCAGCAGGGGGGGCCACACTGAAGCTTTCTTT
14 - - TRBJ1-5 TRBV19 CASSEHPSGQPQHF TGTGCCAGTAGTGAACACCCCTCGGGTCAGCCCCAGCATTTT
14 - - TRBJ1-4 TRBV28 CASSLPRENEKLFF TGTGCCAGCAGTTTACCTCGGGAGAATGAAAAACTGTTTTTT
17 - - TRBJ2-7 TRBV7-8 CASSLRLLDTGSYEQYF TGTGCCAGCAGCTTAAGGTTGCTGGATACGGGGTCCTACGAGCAGTACTTC
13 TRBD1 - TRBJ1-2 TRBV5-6 CASSTDRAYGYTF TGTGCCAGCAGCACGGACAGGGCCTATGGCTACACCTTC
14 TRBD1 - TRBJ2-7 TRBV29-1 CSVRGRQGSDEQYF TGCAGCGTCAGGGGCCGACAGGGTTCGGACGAGCAGTACTTC
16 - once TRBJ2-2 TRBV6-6 CASSPSQTSYTGELFF TGTGCCAGCAGTCCTTCCCAGACCAGTTACACCGGGGAGCTGTTTTTT
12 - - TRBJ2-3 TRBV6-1 CAEGDGTDTRYF TGTGCCGAGGGTGACGGCACAGATACGCGGTATTTT